This T cell receptor beta chain derives from a study of blood T cell repertoires in COVID-19. Study context: Donors in the United States, Italy and Spain gave samples during acute or convalescent COVID-19. Sources were T cells, B-cell-depleted T cells, or PBMCs; the material itself was cDNA or gDNA.

In the authors' methods: Estimates of nucleated cell counts were drawn from the amplification of reference gene primers. Using immunoSEQ multiplex PCR, the repertoire was profiled, and TCRdb retains in-frame clones only, with some absent. That table furnishes V, J and clone size, whereas the DNA furnished D and trimming. The sample contains 70,000 to 90,000 clones, over 75% of which appear only once. This clone appeared a few times. J gave up 1 base and V 10 bases, and 9 bases lay outside the gene matches. The CDR3 consists of 15 residues. Germline CDR1 and CDR2: SGHTA and FQGNSA. The chain recombines TRBV7-2 with TRBJ2-3; 9 nucleotides match TRBD2. The specimen was peripheral blood. The sequence was collected from a man aged 55 to 70 with acute or convalescent COVID-19. This CDR3 is CATVPRTSGTDTQYF. The CDR3 region has the DNA TGTGCCACCGTCCCAAGGACTAGCGGCACAGATACGCAGTATTTT.